This TCR beta chain was sequenced for a study of blood T cell repertoires in COVID-19. Turning to the study itself: PBMCs, B-cell-depleted T cells, or T cells provided the cDNA or gDNA that made up the material.

Authors' analysis steps: Cell counts per sample came from amplifying reference gene primers. The repertoire was sequenced with immunoSEQ multiplex PCR; TCRdb's copy has only in-frame clones and lacks some. From that table come the V and J calls and clone size; the DNA was used to work out D and trimming. This sample has 100,000 to 150,000 clones, with 80% to 90% found just once. V lost 6 bases, J lost 6 bases, and 3 bases stayed unmatched. This CDR3 contains 13 residues. Germline V gene data show CDR1 as SNHLY and CDR2 as FYNNEI. V and J are TRBV2 and TRBJ1-4; 8 bases are shared with TRBD1. This TCR derives from a man aged 80 or over with active or convalescent COVID-19. Sequencing was carried out using peripheral blood. The CDR3 is CASSRGRDEKLFF. As DNA, the CDR3 is TGTGCCAGCAGCAGGGGGCGCGATGAAAAACTGTTTTTT.